Shown below are 17 T cell receptor beta chains from a single sample sequenced in a study of T cell responses to AZD1222 COVID-19 vaccine. Method: immunoSEQ multiplex PCR; TCRdb's copy keeps in-frame clones and lacks some. The data hold about 60,000 clones, with 86% observed a single time. The sample in question was peripheral blood, obtained on day 0 of AZD1222 vaccination. These receptors all come from an adult in good health.

The V gene is TRBV2, the J gene TRBJ2-1, with 9 bases aligning to TRBD2. Germline lookup yields CDR1 SNHLY and CDR2 FYNNEI. CDR3 length equals 16 residues. V trimming: 9 bases; J trimming: 1 base; junction bases outside the gene matches: 10. As DNA, the CDR3 is TGTGCCAGAGCGGCGATTAGCGGGAGATCCTACAATGAGCAGTTCTTC. Amino acid sequence: CARAAISGRSYNEQFF.

This chain links TRBV15 with TRBJ1-5; a weak D match, TRBD1 (6 bases). Germline CDR1 and CDR2: LNHNV and YYDKDF (reference sequence). Trimming removed 2 bases from V and 6 bases from J, with 11 bases in between. The CDR3 consists of 14 residues. The CDR3 protein is CATSRITGLQPQHF. The CDR3 nucleotides read TGTGCCACCAGCAGAATTACAGGGCTTCAGCCCCAGCATTTT.

This sequence joins TRBV7-9 and TRBJ2-7, with 9 bases aligning to TRBD1. V dropped 4 bases and J dropped 4; count of bases not matched to a gene: 8. Germline V gene lookup returns CDR1 SEHNR and CDR2 FQNEAQ (reference sequence). The CDR3 loop spans 15 amino acids. CDR3 in amino acids: CASSSAGTGSYEQYF. For the CDR3, the DNA is TGTGCCAGCAGCTCCGCCGGGACAGGGTCTTACGAGCAGTACTTC. Together with reference TRBV7-9 and TRBJ2-7, the CDR3 gives the full variable domain: DTGVSQNPRHKITKRGQNVTFRCDPISEHNRLYWYRQTLGQGPEFLTYFQNEAQLEKSRLLSDRFSAERPKGSFSTLEIQRTEQGDSAMYLCASSSAGTGSYEQYFGPGTRLTVT.

The CDR3 nucleotides are TGCGCCAGCAGCTGGCTAGGTCTTGGGGAGACCCAGTACTTC. Protein sequence: CASSWLGLGETQYF. The V and J genes are TRBV5-1 and TRBJ2-5; D unclear. Between the trimmed V and J ends, which lost 3 bases and 5 bases, there was a span of 14 bases. The CDR3 is 14 amino acids. Germline CDR1 is SGHRS and CDR2 is YFSETQ.

The V and J genes are TRBV3-1 (or the pseudogene TRBV3-2) and TRBJ1-2; D is perhaps TRBD1 (5 bases). The germline V gene has CDR1 LGHDT and CDR2 YNNKEL (reference sequence). This CDR3 contains 16 residues. V shed 4 bases and J shed 2 bases, with 17 bases lying between them. The CDR3, as DNA: TGTGCCAGCAGCCGGGTCGGAGGGGCAGGGAACTATGGCTACACCTTC. As protein: CASSRVGGAGNYGYTF.

This rearrangement joins TRBV15 to TRBJ1-2; unclear D gene. Germline CDR1 LNHNV, CDR2 YYDKDF (reference sequence). Trimming shortened V by 5 bases and J by 6 bases, and 10 bases separated the two germline ends. This CDR3 region has 12 residues. In DNA, the CDR3 is TGTGCCACCAGCCTCTCTGAACATGGCTACACCTTC. The encoded protein is CATSLSEHGYTF. The variable domain in full, completed from reference TRBV15 and TRBJ1-2, reads DAMVIQNPRYQVTQFGKPVTLSCSQTLNHNVMYWYQQKSSQAPKLLFHYYDKDFNNEADTPDNFQSRRPNTSFCFLDIRSPGLGDTAMYLCATSLSEHGYTFGSGTRLTVV.

The V call is TRBV19, the J call TRBJ1-4, with unresolved D. The germline V gene encodes CDR1 LNHDA and CDR2 SQIVND (reference sequence). The CDR3 runs to 15 residues. Trimming took off 4 bases at V and 0 bases at J, with 9 bases between the two ends. As DNA, the CDR3 is TGTGCCAGTAGTAACCCGGATGCAACTAATGAAAAACTGTTTTTT. Its protein is CASSNPDATNEKLFF. The whole variable domain, filled in from reference TRBV19 and TRBJ1-4, reads DGGITQSPKYLFRKEGQNVTLSCEQNLNHDAMYWYRQDPGQGLRLIYYSQIVNDFQKGDIAEGYSVSREKKESFPLTVTSAQKNPTAFYLCASSNPDATNEKLFFGSGTQLSVL.

The rearrangement uses TRBV29-1 and TRBJ1-1; TRBD1 might be the D (6 bases). The CDR3 covers 13 residues. Germline V CDR1 and CDR2: SQVTM, ANQGSEA. Trimming left V 3 bases short and J 1 base short, with 9 bases between. The CDR3 here is CSVDKQGNTEAFF. The DNA for the CDR3 is TGCAGCGTTGATAAACAGGGGAACACTGAAGCTTTCTTT.

J is TRBJ1-5 and V is TRBV4-3; D uncertain. CDR3 length equals 13 residues. The germline V gene encodes CDR1 LGHNA and CDR2 YSLEER. V dropped 1 base and J dropped 5 bases, with 6 bases sitting between them. CDR3 sequence: CASSQGSHQPQHF. The CDR3 DNA reads as TGCGCCAGCAGCCAAGGGAGCCATCAGCCCCAGCATTTT.

This clone was seen a handful of times. The chain employs TRBV6-4 and TRBJ1-2, with D maybe TRBD1 (5 bases). Germline CDR1 and CDR2: MRHNA and SNTAGT. Deletions cut 0 bases from V and 8 bases from J, with 13 bases between. The CDR3 runs to 14 residues. CDR3 region: CASSDSWGKGGYTF. Written as DNA, the CDR3 is TGTGCCAGCAGTGACTCGTGGGGCAAGGGAGGCTACACCTTC.

V gene TRBV7-9 combines with J gene TRBJ2-2; D gene unclear. The CDR3 has 14 amino acids. Per germline, CDR1 SEHNR and CDR2 FQNEAQ (reference sequence). Trimming pared 5 bases from V and 2 bases from J, leaving 9 bases between. The CDR3 DNA sequence: TGTGCCAGCAGCCGGACCCTTAACACCGGGGAGCTGTTTTTT. Translation gives CASSRTLNTGELFF.

The genes are TRBV18 and TRBJ1-2; D is ambiguous. Germline-derived CDR1 and CDR2 are KGHSH and LQKENI. V lost 2 bases and J lost 4, with 11 bases in between. This CDR3 contains 14 residues. As DNA, the CDR3 is TGTGCCAGCTCACCAAGCGGGGTAGGCTATGGCTACACCTTC. Translated: CASSPSGVGYGYTF. Variable domain in full (rest from reference TRBV18 and TRBJ1-2): NAGVMQNPRHLVRRRGQEARLRCSPMKGHSHVYWYRQLPEEGLKFMVYLQKENIIDESGMPKERFSAEFPKEGPSILRIQQVVRGDSAAYFCASSPSGVGYGYTFGSGTRLTVV.

The chain joins TRBV19 to TRBJ1-5; D gene ambiguous. In germline, CDR1 is LNHDA, CDR2 SQIVND (reference sequence). V was trimmed by 3 bases and J by 6 bases, leaving 12 bases between them. The CDR3 totals 14 residues. CDR3 nucleotide sequence: TGTGCCAGTAGTATGTTGGCAGACGGTCAGCCCCAGCATTTT. Amino acid sequence: CASSMLADGQPQHF.

The rearrangement uses TRBV28 and TRBJ2-7, with D hard to call. Looked up from germline, CDR1 is MDHEN and CDR2 is SYDVKM. This CDR3 region has 15 residues. Trimming stripped 3 bases from V and 4 bases from J, with 16 bases between. The CDR3 nucleotides are TGTGCCAGCAGTTTGTCCAGCCTTTTGGGATACGAGCAGTACTTC. Translated: CASSLSSLLGYEQYF.

The chain uses TRBV28 and TRBJ1-4; the D gene is possibly TRBD1 (6 bases). Per the germline V gene, CDR1 is MDHEN and CDR2 is SYDVKM. Trimming stripped 3 bases from V and 8 bases from J, with 13 bases between. The CDR3 has 14 amino acids. The CDR3 DNA reads TGTGCCAGCAGTTTGCAGGGAGGGGGGGAAAAACTGTTTTTT. Its translation: CASSLQGGGEKLFF.

This chain joins TRBV30 and TRBJ2-7, with D perhaps TRBD1 (6 bases). The V gene's germline CDR1 is GTSNPN and CDR2 SVGIG (reference sequence). V gave up 3 bases and J gave up 4 bases, with 16 bases separating them. The CDR3 contains 14 residues. The CDR3 loop is CAWSAYKQGYEQYF. The CDR3 bases are TGTGCCTGGAGCGCATACAAACAGGGTTACGAGCAGTACTTC.

Here the CDR3 reads CASSMASRAQPQHF. The DNA of the CDR3 is TGTGCCAGTAGTATGGCCTCGCGGGCTCAGCCCCAGCATTTT. The chain carries TRBV19 and TRBJ1-5, with D unclear. This CDR3 is 14 amino acids long. CDR1 and CDR2 from the germline V gene are LNHDA and SQIVND (reference sequence). V gave up 3 bases and J gave up 6 bases, with 12 bases separating them. The full variable domain, its missing parts supplied by reference TRBV19 and TRBJ1-5, is DGGITQSPKYLFRKEGQNVTLSCEQNLNHDAMYWYRQDPGQGLRLIYYSQIVNDFQKGDIAEGYSVSREKKESFPLTVTSAQKNPTAFYLCASSMASRAQPQHFGDGTRLSIL.